This T cell receptor beta chain is from a study of CD8 T cells in ankylosing spondylitis. On this clonotype itself: Its antigen is undetermined.

TCRdb re-called the 5' RACE reads with MiXCR, one entry per CDR3 protein. The sample lists about 540,000 distinct CDR3 sequences; 9.5% to 15% were seen once. Study conclusions and caveats: Typical of ankylosing spondylitis blood, it appeared, was a TCR beta motif of eight highly homologous variants. Reportedly, matched ankylosing spondylitis synovial fluid was significantly enriched for disease-linked clones.

Sequenced material: blood, either unsorted or a sorted T cell fraction (not recorded which). The sequence was obtained from a male donor with ankylosing spondylitis.

The CDR3 DNA is TGCAGTGCTTCCACCGGGAGGAACACCGGGGAGCTGTTTTTT. Translating gives CSASTGRNTGELFF. The chain carries TRBV20-1 and TRBJ2-2; tentative D call: TRBD2 (6 bases). This CDR3 has 14 residues. Germline CDR1 reads DFQATT; CDR2 reads SNEGSKA (reference sequence). The V end lost 5 bases, the J end lost 1 base, and 11 bases lay between the germline ends.